This TCR beta chain was sequenced in a study of cytomegalovirus exposure and HLA in healthy donors. Study-level background: It was reported in a later analysis that the same platform had been used for the roughly 110 validation repertoires as for the 550 to 750 first-cohort repertoires. Broader study findings: In the 90 to 150 validation repertoires, just under 95% of cluster scores exceeded 0, per a later analysis. Researchers counted over 150 TCR beta chains as cytomegalovirus-associated.

Remarks on this clone: Its antigen is as yet unknown.

CDR1 ENHRY and CDR2 SYGVKD come from the germline V gene. The CDR3 totals 13 residues. V lost 6 bases and J 4 bases, leaving 12 bases between the germline ends. The table came from immunoSEQ multiplex PCR; TCRdb's copy has only in-frame clones and leaves some out. Here the sample spans approximately 280,000 clones, roughly 90% being singletons. Sequencing input: PBMCs. This TCR came from a woman under 30 in good health and CMV-seronegative. This rearrangement joins TRBV10-3 to TRBJ1-2; weak D call: TRBD1 (5 bases). The DNA of the CDR3 is TGTGCCATCAGATCCGACAGCCCCTATGGCTACACCTTC. This encodes CAIRSDSPYGYTF.